The rows below give T cell receptor beta chains drawn from one sample of a study of ipilimumab plus nivolumab after autologous stem cell transplantation. Repertoires were generated with immunoSEQ multiplex PCR, while TCRdb's copy carries only in-frame clones and drops some. Seen here are about 9,500 clones, roughly 71% observed once, and the top ten hold about 17%. The source was PBMCs, collected in a trial of ipilimumab plus nivolumab as post-transplant consolidation. These receptor sequences come from a female donor with multiple myeloma. The CDR3 runs from the conserved cysteine through the conserved F or W. A D gene is named only where the DNA matches it firmly. Only some rows state a clone size, as once, few, many or a class for expanded clones.

clone size,D gene,V gene,J gene,CDR3 protein,CDR3 DNA
NA,TRBD1,TRBV5-1,TRBJ2-3,CASSLGQGFTDTQYF,TGCGCCAGCAGCTTGGGACAGGGCTTCACAGATACGCAGTATTTT
medium-sized,NA,TRBV14,TRBJ1-6,CASSQNQVNSPLHF,TGTGCCAGCAGCCAAAATCAGGTTAATTCACCCCTCCACTTT
NA,TRBD2,TRBV18,TRBJ2-1,CASSQTSGNNEQFF,TGTGCCAGCTCACAAACTAGCGGGAACAATGAGCAGTTCTTC
NA,NA,TRBV11-2,TRBJ2-2,CASSLERTGGRAGELFF,TGTGCCAGCAGCTTAGAACGGACAGGAGGGAGAGCCGGGGAGCTGTTTTTT
NA,NA,TRBV6-5,TRBJ2-7,CASTDPAAAHEQYF,TGTGCCAGCACCGACCCGGCAGCGGCCCACGAGCAGTACTTC
NA,NA,TRBV4-1,TRBJ2-1,CASSLPGANEQFF,TGCGCCAGCAGCCTCCCCGGAGCTAATGAGCAGTTCTTC
NA,NA,TRBV18,TRBJ1-3,CASSPVEGVSGNTIYF,TGTGCCAGCTCACCGGTCGAAGGAGTCTCTGGAAACACCATATATTTT
NA,NA,TRBV28,TRBJ2-3,CASSLRQITDTRYF,TGTGCCAGCAGTTTAAGACAGATCACAGATACGCGGTATTTT
NA,TRBD1,TRBV10-3,TRBJ2-7,CAARTGGEDPYEQYF,TGTGCCGCCCGGACAGGGGGCGAGGATCCCTACGAGCAGTACTTC
NA,NA,TRBV9,TRBJ2-2,CASSWAGERGELFF,TGTGCCAGCAGCTGGGCAGGGGAACGCGGGGAGCTGTTTTTT
NA,NA,TRBV7-2,TRBJ1-2,CASSPHGRTGYTF,TGTGCCAGCAGCCCACATGGACGGACTGGCTACACCTTC
NA,NA,TRBV11-2,TRBJ2-2,CASSLGVASGELFF,TGTGCCAGCAGCTTAGGCGTGGCCTCCGGGGAGCTGTTTTTT
NA,TRBD1,TRBV6-5,TRBJ1-1,CASSYSSDRGMTEAFF,TGTGCCAGCAGTTACTCATCCGACAGGGGAATGACTGAAGCTTTCTTT
NA,TRBD1,TRBV6-6,TRBJ1-1,CASRPQGGVFF,TGTGCCAGCAGGCCGCAGGGGGGGGTTTTCTTT
NA,TRBD1,TRBV5-1,TRBJ2-2,CASSTTGASNTGELFF,TGCGCCAGCAGCACGACAGGGGCCTCGAACACCGGGGAGCTGTTTTTT
medium-sized,NA,TRBV5-1,TRBJ2-3,CASSRTVNTDTQYF,TGCGCCAGCAGCCGGACGGTAAACACAGATACGCAGTATTTT
few,TRBD1,TRBV7-2,TRBJ2-2,CASRRQGAGELFF,TGTGCCAGCAGACGCCAGGGGGCCGGGGAGCTGTTTTTT
NA,NA,TRBV30,TRBJ2-1,CAWGGSGTFF,TGTGCCTGGGGGGGTAGCGGCACGTTCTTC
NA,NA,TRBV28,TRBJ2-7,CASSFRGMTGRQQYF,TGTGCCAGCAGTTTCAGGGGAATGACAGGCCGGCAGCAGTACTTC
few,NA,TRBV10-2,TRBJ2-5,CASSEKGETQYF,TGCGCCAGCAGTGAGAAGGGGGAGACCCAGTACTTC
NA,NA,TRBV7-2,TRBJ2-3,CASSFLSADTQYF,TGTGCCAGCAGCTTCCTAAGCGCGGATACGCAGTATTTT
few,TRBD1,TRBV27,TRBJ2-3,CASSHPQGTQYF,TGTGCCAGCAGCCACCCACAGGGGACGCAGTATTTT
NA,NA,TRBV30,TRBJ1-1,CAWSPPGPLNTEAFF,TGTGCCTGGAGTCCTCCTGGCCCGTTGAACACTGAAGCTTTCTTT
NA,NA,TRBV2,TRBJ1-2,CASRGDGRPSGGYTF,TGTGCCAGCAGGGGGGACGGCCGACCATCGGGCGGCTACACCTTC
NA,TRBD1,TRBV28,TRBJ1-2,CASSFRDRGSGYTF,TGTGCCAGCAGTTTCCGGGACAGGGGAAGTGGCTACACCTTC
NA,TRBD1,TRBV2,TRBJ1-6,CASSLSLPGQGRSPLHF,TGTGCCAGCAGTCTATCTCTTCCGGGACAGGGACGCTCACCCCTCCACTTT
NA,NA,TRBV4-1,TRBJ2-7,CASSPARGGYYEQYF,TGCGCCAGCAGCCCAGCCAGGGGCGGATACTACGAGCAGTACTTC
few,TRBD1,TRBV2,TRBJ2-2,CASSWQQGRAGELFF,TGTGCCAGCAGTTGGCAACAGGGGCGGGCCGGGGAGCTGTTTTTT
NA,NA,TRBV4-1,TRBJ2-5,CASSQVGGLGETQYF,TGCGCCAGCAGCCAGGTGGGGGGGCTGGGAGAGACCCAGTACTTC
few,NA,TRBV5-1,TRBJ1-2,CASSYDKTYGYTF,TGCGCCAGCAGCTACGACAAGACTTATGGCTACACCTTC
NA,NA,TRBV27,TRBJ2-1,CASTGSGPSYNEQFF,TGTGCCAGCACCGGGAGCGGTCCCTCCTACAATGAGCAGTTCTTC
few,NA,TRBV21-1,TRBJ1-5,CAFGTDSNQPQHF,TGTGCCTTTGGGACGGACTCCAATCAGCCCCAGCATTTT
NA,NA,TRBV19,TRBJ2-7,CASRPSTGTYEQYF,TGTGCCAGTAGGCCCTCGACAGGAACCTACGAGCAGTACTTC
NA,TRBD2,TRBV7-3,TRBJ2-7,CASSRGLAGPNEQYF,TGTGCCAGCAGCAGAGGACTAGCGGGGCCCAACGAGCAGTACTTC
medium-sized,NA,TRBV11-1,TRBJ2-7,CASSLGDRISYEQYF,TGTGCCAGCAGCTTAGGGGACCGCATCTCCTACGAGCAGTACTTC
NA,TRBD2,TRBV7-2,TRBJ2-3,CASSANSGSGVDTQYF,TGTGCCAGCAGCGCAAACAGCGGGAGCGGCGTAGATACGCAGTATTTT
medium-sized,NA,TRBV10-3,TRBJ1-5,CAISQLVNQPQHF,TGTGCCATCAGCCAATTGGTCAATCAGCCCCAGCATTTT
NA,TRBD1,TRBV30,TRBJ1-3,CAWAAGQGGRGTIYF,TGTGCCTGGGCCGCGGGACAGGGGGGACGAGGCACCATATATTTT
large,NA,TRBV6-5,TRBJ2-7,CASSYSQGRYEQYF,TGTGCCAGCAGTTACTCGCAGGGGCGCTACGAGCAGTACTTC
NA,NA,TRBV4-1,TRBJ1-4,CASSQDPGAREKLFF,TGCGCCAGCAGCCAAGATCCCGGGGCGAGGGAAAAACTGTTTTTT
NA,NA,TRBV28,TRBJ1-2,CASSPGPAAGYGYTF,TGTGCCAGCAGTCCTGGACCTGCCGCAGGCTATGGCTACACCTTC
NA,NA,TRBV10-3,TRBJ2-7,CAISESAGLSYEQYF,TGTGCCATCAGTGAGTCGGCAGGCCTCTCCTACGAGCAGTACTTC
NA,TRBD1,TRBV6-5,TRBJ1-5,CASSRGQGNQPQHF,TGTGCCAGCAGCCGGGGACAGGGGAATCAGCCCCAGCATTTT
medium-sized,TRBD2,TRBV27,TRBJ2-7,CASSLVGLAYEQYF,TGTGCCAGCAGTTTAGTGGGACTAGCCTACGAGCAGTACTTC
once,TRBD2,TRBV4-2,TRBJ2-7,CASSQIFGRDDEQYF,TGTGCCAGCAGCCAAATCTTCGGGAGGGACGACGAGCAGTACTTC
NA,TRBD2,TRBV9,TRBJ2-1,CASSPGLAGALYNEQFF,TGTGCCAGCAGCCCGGGACTAGCGGGCGCCCTATACAATGAGCAGTTCTTC
few,NA,TRBV5-4,TRBJ1-1,CASSLDRSPTEAFF,TGTGCCAGCAGCTTGGACAGGAGCCCCACTGAAGCTTTCTTT
few,NA,TRBV7-6,TRBJ2-3,CASSARSSGTGDTQYF,TGTGCCAGCAGCGCTCGGTCTAGCGGGACAGGAGATACGCAGTATTTT
NA,NA,TRBV5-1,TRBJ2-2,CASRIIAGPTNTGELFF,TGCGCCAGCAGAATTATAGCAGGACCGACGAACACCGGGGAGCTGTTTTTT
NA,TRBD2,TRBV11-3,TRBJ2-1,CASSIGLAVYDEQFF,TGTGCCAGCAGCATCGGACTAGCCGTTTACGATGAGCAGTTCTTC
NA,TRBD2,TRBV11-2,TRBJ2-7,CASSPLNSGSSYEQYF,TGTGCCAGCAGCCCGTTAAATAGCGGGAGCTCCTACGAGCAGTACTTC
NA,TRBD1,TRBV4-2,TRBJ1-6,CASRTGLYSYNSPLHF,TGTGCCAGCCGGACAGGCCTTTACTCCTATAATTCACCCCTCCACTTT